The present T cell receptor beta chain was sequenced within a study of radiotherapy plus CTLA-4 blockade in lung cancer. As for this clone: As yet, its antigen is unknown.

Produced via immunoSEQ multiplex PCR; TCRdb's table is partial and in-frame only. The sample shows 85,000 to 90,000 clones, 72% of them seen only once. Study-wide findings and caveats: Best predicting response, reportedly, were early blood T cell clone dynamics, with interferon-beta.

CDR3 size: 14 residues. The junction had 1 base not matched to a gene; V was cut back by 3 bases and J by 1 base. From germline, CDR1 is MGHRA and CDR2 YSYEKL. The sequence came from a human donor with non-small cell lung cancer that progressed on radiotherapy plus ipilimumab. Source: peripheral blood, taken from a patient treated with radiotherapy plus ipilimumab. The V gene is TRBV4-1, the J gene TRBJ1-1, with 8 bases matching TRBD1. CDR3 nucleotides: TGCGCCAGCAGCCATGGACAGGGGAACACTGAAGCTTTCTTT. This translates into CASSHGQGNTEAFF.